This T cell receptor beta chain was identified during a study of T cells in Graves' hyperthyroidism and ophthalmopathy. Those patients with uncontrolled infection, other autoimmune disease, pregnancy or lactation were excluded. PBMCs were sourced from approximately 10 ml fresh peripheral blood. RNA transcripts gave rise to amplified TCR beta CDR3 regions. The HTBI primer set was used in a first-round RT-PCR of the TCR CDR3. TCRdb recomputed calls from the multiplex PCR reads with MiXCR, one row per CDR3 protein. The sample holds approximately 720,000 distinct CDR3 sequences, around 20% seen once. The sequence came from a woman aged 50 to 60 with Graves' hyperthyroidism that later progressed to Graves' ophthalmopathy. Input material: blood.

The DNA of the CDR3 is TGTGCCAGCAGCCCCGGACTAGCGGGCCACAATGAGCAGTTCTTC. Protein: CASSPGLAGHNEQFF. The chain carries TRBV6-1 and TRBJ2-1; 11 bases agree with TRBD2. This CDR3 has 15 amino acids. The germline V gene has CDR1 MNHNS and CDR2 SASEGT. V was clipped by 6 bases and J by 5 bases; unmatched bases: 6.